The 16 T cell receptor beta chains below come from one sample, sequenced in a study of CD8+ T cells in alopecia areata. RNA extraction and reverse transcription yielded cDNA as sequencing template. Sequenced by immunoSEQ multiplex PCR; TCRdb stores in-frame clones only, minus some. This sample has 100,000 to 140,000 clones; 84% occur once, and the top ten carry 20% to 25%. The treatment denotes: oral pan-JAK inhibitor, 5-10 mg twice daily. The sequencing used CD8+ T cells sorted from blood, collected at week 24, from a patient treated with tofacitinib. The receptor set was obtained from a human donor with alopecia areata.

CDR3 sequence reads: CASSIIRAGTYEQYF. The DNA for the CDR3 is TGTGCCAGCAGCATAATACGGGCGGGAACCTACGAGCAGTACTTC. The rearrangement links TRBV7-2 to TRBJ2-7, with D tentatively TRBD2 (6 bases). Trimming took 5 bases from V and 2 from J, leaving 16 bases between them. Germline assignment: CDR1 SGHTA and CDR2 FQGNSA. The CDR3 totals 15 residues.

This chain uses TRBV2 with TRBJ2-3; no firm D call. V shed 1 base and J shed 1 base, with 12 bases lying between them. The CDR3 sequence is 16 residues long. The germline V gene has CDR1 SNHLY and CDR2 FYNNEI. The CDR3 region is CASSEDLLKGTDTQYF. CDR3 sequence (DNA): TGTGCCAGCAGTGAAGACTTACTTAAGGGCACAGATACGCAGTATTTT. Full variable domain (missing parts from reference TRBV2 and TRBJ2-3): EPEVTQTPSHQVTQMGQEVILRCVPISNHLYFYWYRQILGQKVEFLVSFYNNEISEKSEIFDDQFSVERPDGSNFTLKIRSTKLEDSAMYFCASSEDLLKGTDTQYFGPGTRLTVL.

The chain links TRBV29-1 to TRBJ1-3, with 9 nucleotides matching TRBD1. Germline values: CDR1 SQVTM, CDR2 ANQGSEA. The CDR3 runs to 17 residues. J lost 0 bases, V lost 7 bases, and 13 bases had no gene match. This CDR3 reads CSANSVGQGISGNTIYF. The CDR3 DNA sequence: TGCAGCGCTAACTCCGTTGGACAGGGGATCTCTGGAAACACCATATATTTT.

CDR3 in DNA: TGTGCCAGCAGCTTCGCGAGTAGCGGGGGGCTCTACGAGCAGTACTTC. This translates into CASSFASSGGLYEQYF. The chain joins TRBV7-2 to TRBJ2-7; TRBD2 agrees at 10 bases. Germline values: CDR1 SGHTA, CDR2 FQGNSA. The J segment lost 3 bases and the V segment lost 3 bases, leaving 8 bases of the junction unmatched. The CDR3 sequence is 16 residues long.

The rearrangement joins TRBV7-2 to TRBJ2-7, with 9 bases matching TRBD1. This CDR3 spans 15 amino acids. Germline values: CDR1 SGHTA, CDR2 FQGNSA. V gave up 1 base and J gave up 4 bases; unmatched junction bases: 5. The CDR3 coding sequence is TGTGCCAGCAGCTTAGAATCACAGGGGGCGTACGAGCAGTACTTC. Translating gives CASSLESQGAYEQYF.

The chain recombines TRBV4-3 with TRBJ2-5, with D possibly being TRBD1 (6 bases). This CDR3 is 13 amino acids long. The germline V gene has CDR1 LGHNA and CDR2 YSLEER. The V end was cut by 0 bases, the J end by 5 bases, with 7 bases between. The CDR3 is CASSQDGGETQYF. The CDR3 coding sequence is TGCGCCAGCAGCCAAGATGGGGGCGAGACCCAGTACTTC.

The chain links TRBV7-9 to TRBJ2-7; possibly TRBD1 or TRBD2 for D (6 bases each). CDR1 and CDR2 from the germline V gene are SEHNR and FQNEAQ (reference sequence). Trimming pared 1 base from V and 4 bases from J, leaving 17 bases between. The CDR3 is 16 residues long. The DNA of the CDR3 is TGTGCCAGCAGCTTAGGTGGAGGGGGACTCCGATACGAGCAGTACTTC. Amino acid sequence: CASSLGGGGLRYEQYF.

The rearrangement links TRBV19 to TRBJ1-5; a possible D gene is TRBD1 (6 bases). V gave up 7 bases and J gave up 4 bases, with 8 bases separating them. Germline-derived CDR1 and CDR2 are LNHDA and SQIVND (reference sequence). This CDR3 contains 12 residues. This chain's CDR3 is CASKGVNQPQHF. The CDR3 nucleotides are TGTGCCAGTAAGGGGGTTAATCAGCCCCAGCATTTT.

The chain carries TRBV21-1 and TRBJ2-7; the table's TRBD1 call for D was not verified on the DNA. TRBV21-1 is a pseudogene. This CDR3 region has 13 residues. DNA for the CDR3: TGTGCCAGCAGCAGACAGCCTGACTACGAGCAGTACTTC. This sequence encodes CASSRQPDYEQYF.

The chain has TRBV19 and TRBJ2-7, with TRBD1 matching over 7 bases. This CDR3 region has 12 residues. From germline, CDR1 is LNHDA and CDR2 SQIVND (reference sequence). With V trimmed by 9 bases and J by 6 bases, 8 bases remained unmatched. CDR3 protein: CASGTATSEQYF. DNA for the CDR3: TGTGCCAGCGGGACAGCGACTTCCGAGCAGTACTTC.

This chain joins TRBV5-4 and TRBJ2-7, with TRBD1 matching 8 bases. The CDR3 has 15 amino acids. After removal of 4 bases from V and 3 bases from J, the junction contained 9 bases not matched to a gene. Germline loops: CDR1 SGHNT, CDR2 YYREEE (reference sequence). The CDR3 sequence: CASSAGQGLVYEQYF. The CDR3 coding sequence is TGTGCCAGCAGCGCCGGACAGGGACTTGTCTACGAGCAGTACTTC.

The gene calls are TRBV29-1 and TRBJ2-2, with 12 nucleotides matching TRBD2. CDR1 and CDR2 from the germline V gene are SQVTM and ANQGSEA. This CDR3 is built from 15 residues. J lost 6 bases, V lost 1 base, and 3 bases had no gene match. The CDR3 DNA is TGCAGCGTTGAAGTTACTAGCGGGGGGTCCGGGGAGCTGTTTTTT. This gives the protein CSVEVTSGGSGELFF.

The rearrangement links TRBV25-1 to TRBJ2-3; 12 bases line up with TRBD2. From germline, CDR1 is MGHDK and CDR2 SYGVNS. This CDR3 is built from 16 residues. Trimming removed 4 bases from V and 4 bases from J; junction bases left unmatched: 6. CDR3 residues: CASSAWTSGAADTQYF. The CDR3 DNA follows: TGTGCCAGCAGTGCGTGGACTAGCGGGGCGGCAGATACGCAGTATTTT.

This chain uses TRBV7-9 with TRBJ2-3; unclear D gene. The CDR3 is made up of 12 amino acids. Per germline, CDR1 SEHNR and CDR2 FQNEAQ (reference sequence). Trimming took off 4 bases at V and 2 bases at J, with 4 bases between the two ends. CDR3 nucleotides: TGTGCCAGCAGCTGGGACACAGATACGCAGTATTTT. It is translated as CASSWDTDTQYF.

This clone came up once. V gene TRBV5-1 combines with J gene TRBJ2-1, with TRBD2 identical over 11 bases. V was pared by 0 bases and J by 5 bases, with 7 bases of the junction left unmatched. The CDR3 length is 17 residues. Germline values: CDR1 SGHRS, CDR2 YFSETQ. The chain's CDR3 is CASSLEGSGGANNEQFF. The CDR3 nucleotides read TGCGCCAGCAGCTTGGAAGGTAGCGGGGGGGCCAACAATGAGCAGTTCTTC.

This clone was found a few times. The chain combines TRBV29-1 with TRBJ2-7; no definite D call. The ends were cut back, 5 bases at V and 3 bases at J, with 11 bases in the middle. This CDR3 has 12 amino acids. CDR1 and CDR2 from the germline V gene are SQVTM and ANQGSEA. The CDR3 coding sequence is TGCAGCGTTTCCCACAGTTACTACGAGCAGTACTTC. As protein: CSVSHSYYEQYF.